Listed below are T cell receptor beta chains from one sample, sequenced in a study of blood T cell repertoires in COVID-19. The table came from immunoSEQ multiplex PCR; TCRdb's copy has only in-frame clones and leaves some out. The profile covers under 150,000 clones, with about 79% appearing a single time and around 4.1% taken by the ten largest. Sequencing was done on a sample of peripheral blood. These receptors all come from a woman of 80 years or more with acute or convalescent COVID-19. Both conserved end residues are trimmed from each CDR3. The order of the fields is D gene, V gene, J gene, CDR3 protein. D genes are given only for firm matches.

d_gene: .
v_gene: TRBV12-3/TRBV12-4
j_gene: TRBJ2-7
CDR3aa: ASPIRGAGEQY

d_gene: .
v_gene: TRBV6-1
j_gene: TRBJ2-5
CDR3aa: ASSEMIAQETQY

d_gene: .
v_gene: TRBV30
j_gene: TRBJ2-7
CDR3aa: ARGLLHEQY

d_gene: TRBD1
v_gene: TRBV7-2
j_gene: TRBJ1-5
CDR3aa: ASSPTKDRVGSNQPQH

d_gene: .
v_gene: TRBV5-6
j_gene: TRBJ2-1
CDR3aa: ASSLGGALPYNEQF

d_gene: TRBD1
v_gene: TRBV24-1
j_gene: TRBJ2-1
CDR3aa: ATSDTDRGTYNEQF

d_gene: TRBD1
v_gene: TRBV24-1
j_gene: TRBJ2-1
CDR3aa: ATSVDGTGLSNEQF

d_gene: .
v_gene: TRBV19
j_gene: TRBJ1-5
CDR3aa: ASRSTGTDQPQH

d_gene: .
v_gene: TRBV19
j_gene: TRBJ1-5
CDR3aa: ASGGSNQPQH

d_gene: .
v_gene: TRBV11-1
j_gene: TRBJ1-1
CDR3aa: ASSFNGVKGTEAF

d_gene: .
v_gene: TRBV7-3
j_gene: TRBJ2-3
CDR3aa: ASSQLGTDTQY

d_gene: TRBD1
v_gene: TRBV5-1
j_gene: TRBJ1-2
CDR3aa: ASLQGGGYGYT

d_gene: TRBD2
v_gene: TRBV24-1
j_gene: TRBJ2-1
CDR3aa: ATSDPNSGTSGHNEQF

d_gene: .
v_gene: TRBV2
j_gene: TRBJ1-4
CDR3aa: ASSARDNEKLF

d_gene: TRBD2
v_gene: TRBV29-1
j_gene: TRBJ2-5
CDR3aa: SVAGGAPETQY

d_gene: TRBD1
v_gene: TRBV15
j_gene: TRBJ1-1
CDR3aa: ATSRDPDRAYEAF

d_gene: .
v_gene: TRBV2
j_gene: TRBJ1-5
CDR3aa: ASSEQNNQPQH

d_gene: TRBD1
v_gene: TRBV6-5
j_gene: TRBJ1-3
CDR3aa: ASRDRPEGGNTIY

d_gene: .
v_gene: TRBV5-1
j_gene: TRBJ2-5
CDR3aa: ASSLDASQGTQY

d_gene: TRBD1
v_gene: TRBV7-2
j_gene: TRBJ1-2
CDR3aa: ASSTRTGPYT

d_gene: TRBD2
v_gene: TRBV5-1
j_gene: TRBJ2-5
CDR3aa: ASSLGASGEETQY

d_gene: TRBD2
v_gene: TRBV5-1
j_gene: TRBJ2-3
CDR3aa: ASSLGGGGADLRTQY

d_gene: TRBD2
v_gene: TRBV18
j_gene: TRBJ2-5
CDR3aa: ASSPAGGWQETQY

d_gene: .
v_gene: TRBV10-3
j_gene: TRBJ2-1
CDR3aa: AISEPRGATYNEQF

d_gene: TRBD2
v_gene: TRBV6-5
j_gene: TRBJ2-1
CDR3aa: ASSYLGSGSNEQF

d_gene: TRBD2
v_gene: TRBV7-2
j_gene: TRBJ2-7
CDR3aa: ASSSPAGGFSYEQY

d_gene: TRBD2
v_gene: TRBV3-1/TRBV3-2
j_gene: TRBJ2-3
CDR3aa: ASSLSGTNQH

d_gene: .
v_gene: TRBV27
j_gene: TRBJ2-7
CDR3aa: ASSFRGGIDEQY

d_gene: TRBD1
v_gene: TRBV7-9
j_gene: TRBJ1-4
CDR3aa: ASSSDREGEKLF

d_gene: .
v_gene: TRBV12-5
j_gene: TRBJ2-1
CDR3aa: ASGPGSLGYNEQF

d_gene: .
v_gene: TRBV21-1
j_gene: TRBJ2-5
CDR3aa: ASSKVGPGWGGQETQY

d_gene: .
v_gene: TRBV4-3
j_gene: TRBJ1-3
CDR3aa: ASSQEYGNTIY

d_gene: .
v_gene: TRBV7-2
j_gene: TRBJ2-7
CDR3aa: ASSLNGGRTYEQY

d_gene: TRBD2
v_gene: TRBV5-5
j_gene: TRBJ2-7
CDR3aa: ASSSASGGAYEQY

d_gene: .
v_gene: TRBV4-3
j_gene: TRBJ1-2
CDR3aa: ASSQVGRGSGYT

d_gene: .
v_gene: TRBV14
j_gene: TRBJ2-3
CDR3aa: ASSRGLSTDTQY

d_gene: .
v_gene: TRBV18
j_gene: TRBJ1-4
CDR3aa: ASSPNPQGTNEKLF

d_gene: TRBD2
v_gene: TRBV18
j_gene: TRBJ2-1
CDR3aa: ASEKVSGGHGEQF

d_gene: TRBD1
v_gene: TRBV3-1/TRBV3-2
j_gene: TRBJ1-1
CDR3aa: ASSFRDRGGVGAF

d_gene: .
v_gene: TRBV10-3
j_gene: TRBJ2-1
CDR3aa: ATFSGTTDEQF

d_gene: .
v_gene: TRBV4-3
j_gene: TRBJ1-2
CDR3aa: ASSQAASGVYGYT

d_gene: .
v_gene: TRBV11-2
j_gene: TRBJ2-1
CDR3aa: ASSITSQQF

d_gene: .
v_gene: TRBV4-3
j_gene: TRBJ1-1
CDR3aa: ASSPDGSEAF

d_gene: TRBD2
v_gene: TRBV12-5
j_gene: TRBJ2-7
CDR3aa: ASGLVLRSIDGGGGYEQY

d_gene: .
v_gene: TRBV6-2/TRBV6-3
j_gene: TRBJ1-2
CDR3aa: ASSYGGDYGYT